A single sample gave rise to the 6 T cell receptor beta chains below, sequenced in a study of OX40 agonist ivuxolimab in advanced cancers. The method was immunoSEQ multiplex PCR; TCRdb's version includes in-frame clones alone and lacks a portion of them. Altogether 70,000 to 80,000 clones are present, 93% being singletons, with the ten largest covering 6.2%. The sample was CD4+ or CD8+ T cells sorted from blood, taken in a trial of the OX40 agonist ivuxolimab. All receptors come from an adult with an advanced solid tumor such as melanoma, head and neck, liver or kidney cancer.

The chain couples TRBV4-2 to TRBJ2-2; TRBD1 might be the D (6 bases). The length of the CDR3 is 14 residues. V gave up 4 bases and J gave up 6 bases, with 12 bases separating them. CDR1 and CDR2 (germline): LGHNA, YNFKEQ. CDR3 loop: CASSPLGAAGELFF. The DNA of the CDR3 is TGTGCCAGCAGCCCTTTGGGGGCAGCCGGGGAGCTGTTTTTT.

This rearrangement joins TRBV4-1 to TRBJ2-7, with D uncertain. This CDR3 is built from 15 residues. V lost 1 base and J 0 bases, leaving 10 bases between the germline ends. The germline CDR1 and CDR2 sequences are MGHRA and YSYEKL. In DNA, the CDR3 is TGCGCCAGCAGCCAAGTGGAAAGACTCTCCTACGAGCAGTACTTC. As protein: CASSQVERLSYEQYF.

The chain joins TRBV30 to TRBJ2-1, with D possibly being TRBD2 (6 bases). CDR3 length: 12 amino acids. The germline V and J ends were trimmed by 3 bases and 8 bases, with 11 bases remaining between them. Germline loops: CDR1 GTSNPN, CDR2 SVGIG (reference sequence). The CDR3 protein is CAWSASSDEQFF. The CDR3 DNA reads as TGTGCCTGGAGCGCCTCTAGCGATGAGCAGTTCTTC. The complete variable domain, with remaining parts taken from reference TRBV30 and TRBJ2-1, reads SQTIHQWPATLVQPVGSPLSLECTVEGTSNPNLYWYRQAAGRGLQLLFYSVGIGQISSEVPQNLSASRPQDRQFILSSKKLLLSDSGFYLCAWSASSDEQFFGPGTRLTVL.

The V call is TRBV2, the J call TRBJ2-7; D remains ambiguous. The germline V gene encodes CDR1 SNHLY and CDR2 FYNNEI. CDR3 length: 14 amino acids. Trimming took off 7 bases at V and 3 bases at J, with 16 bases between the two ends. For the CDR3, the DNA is TGTGCCAGCACCCCCCCAGCCCAACTCTACGAGCAGTACTTC. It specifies CASTPPAQLYEQYF.

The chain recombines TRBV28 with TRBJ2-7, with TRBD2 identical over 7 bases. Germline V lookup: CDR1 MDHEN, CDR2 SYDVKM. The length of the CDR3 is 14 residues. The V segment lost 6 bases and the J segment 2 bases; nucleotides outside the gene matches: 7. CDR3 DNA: TGTGCCAGCAGCTTACTAGCGAGCGCCTACGAGCAGTACTTC. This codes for CASSLLASAYEQYF.

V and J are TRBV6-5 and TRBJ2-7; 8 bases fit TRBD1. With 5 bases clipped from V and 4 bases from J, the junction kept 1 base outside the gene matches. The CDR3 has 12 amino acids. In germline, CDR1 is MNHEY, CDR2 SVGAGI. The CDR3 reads CASSTGGYEQYF. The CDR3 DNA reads TGTGCCAGCAGTACAGGGGGGTACGAGCAGTACTTC.